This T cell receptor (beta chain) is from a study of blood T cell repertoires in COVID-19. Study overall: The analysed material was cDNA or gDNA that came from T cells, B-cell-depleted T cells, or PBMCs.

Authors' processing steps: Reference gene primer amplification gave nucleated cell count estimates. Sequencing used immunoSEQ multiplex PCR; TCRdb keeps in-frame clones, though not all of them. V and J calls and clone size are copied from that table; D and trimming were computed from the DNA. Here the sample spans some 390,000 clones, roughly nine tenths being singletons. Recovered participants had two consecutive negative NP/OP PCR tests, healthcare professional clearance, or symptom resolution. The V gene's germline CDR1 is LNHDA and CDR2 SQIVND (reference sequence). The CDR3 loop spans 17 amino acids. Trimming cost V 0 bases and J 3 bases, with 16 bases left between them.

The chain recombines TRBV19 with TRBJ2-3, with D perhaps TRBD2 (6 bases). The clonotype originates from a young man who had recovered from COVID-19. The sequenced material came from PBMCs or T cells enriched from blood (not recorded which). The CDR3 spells CASSIDPASVSTDTQYF. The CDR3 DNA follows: TGTGCCAGTAGTATAGATCCAGCTAGCGTATCAACAGATACGCAGTATTTT.